The subject of this entry is one T cell receptor (beta chain). This entry belongs to a study of T cell repertoires in cytomegalovirus infection. Across the study: Indicated by public TCR beta signatures were CMV infection and matching HLA type.

TCRdb re-called the reads through MiXCR, storing one row per CDR3 protein. Seen here are around 490,000 distinct CDR3 sequences, around 27% observed once, and the top ten hold roughly 13%. Trimming at V came to 7 bases and at J to 6 bases, leaving 12 bases not matched to a gene. There are 15 residues in the CDR3. In germline, CDR1 is ENHRY, CDR2 SYGVKD. Sequenced sample: PBMCs. The receptor was derived from a human donor in good health (CMV status not recorded). Some clones in this sample may be carry-over from other donors' samples. The rearrangement uses TRBV10-3 and TRBJ2-1; 7 bases are shared with TRBD2. CDR3 in DNA: TGTGCCATCAAGATGGATGGGGGGGGTCGCAATGAGCAGTTCTTC. It specifies CAIKMDGGGRNEQFF.